These T cell receptor beta chains were read from a single sample in a study of PD-1 blockade in mismatch repair-deficient tumors. No antigens are known for them. Using immunoSEQ multiplex PCR, the repertoire was profiled, and TCRdb retains in-frame clones only, with some absent. The table lists approximately 15,000 clones, more than 80% of them singletons. The source was cells cultured in vitro, collected from a patient treated with pembrolizumab. The receptors were gathered from an adult with mismatch repair-deficient cancer. CDR3s include the opening cysteine and the closing phenylalanine or tryptophan. A D gene is named only where the DNA matches it firmly. Clone size is not always given. Where it is, it says once, few, many or a class for expanded clones.

>-|TRBJ1-1|TRBV28|-
CASRGGTVNTEAFF
TGTGCCAGCAGGGGAGGGACGGTGAACACTGAAGCTTTCTTT
>-|TRBJ1-2|TRBV4-2|-
CASSQVAGEGYTF
TGTGCCAGCAGCCAAGTGGCAGGGGAAGGCTACACCTTC
>-|TRBJ1-1|TRBV5-4|-
CASSLGGRSIEAFF
TGTGCCAGCAGCTTGGGGGGACGGTCGATCGAAGCTTTCTTT
>TRBD2|TRBJ2-1|TRBV7-3|-
CASSPSGSLNEQFF
TGTGCCAGCAGCCCTAGCGGGAGCCTAAATGAGCAGTTCTTC
>TRBD1|TRBJ1-2|TRBV7-9|-
CASSLSGGNGYTF
TGTGCCAGCAGCTTATCAGGGGGCAATGGCTACACCTTC
>TRBD2|TRBJ2-3|TRBV5-1|-
CASAGSSGSGTDTQYF
TGCGCCAGCGCAGGGTCTAGCGGGAGTGGCACAGATACGCAGTATTTT
>TRBD1|TRBJ1-1|TRBV5-1|-
CASSRRTGGNTEAFF
TGCGCCAGCAGCAGGAGGACAGGGGGCAATACTGAAGCTTTCTTT
>-|TRBJ1-2|TRBV5-1|-
CASSLGGNGYTF
TGCGCCAGCAGCTTGGGGGGGAACGGCTACACCTTC
>TRBD2|TRBJ2-1|TRBV5-1|-
CASSPTAGDSSNEQFF
TGCGCCAGCAGCCCCACAGCGGGAGATTCGTCCAATGAGCAGTTCTTC
>-|TRBJ2-1|TRBV28|-
CASRPFGGRDYNEQFF
TGTGCCAGCAGACCGTTCGGGGGAAGGGACTACAATGAGCAGTTCTTC
>-|TRBJ1-4|TRBV19|-
CASSTGGTVDRGKKLFF
TGTGCCAGTAGTACCGGAGGGACCGTTGATCGGGGTAAAAAACTGTTTTTT
>-|TRBJ1-1|TRBV18|-
CASSQWLGDMNTEAFF
TGTGCCAGCTCCCAATGGCTCGGAGATATGAACACTGAAGCTTTCTTT
>-|TRBJ1-2|TRBV10-3|-
CAISESGAGYTF
TGTGCCATCAGTGAGTCTGGGGCAGGCTACACCTTC
>-|TRBJ2-5|TRBV28|-
CASAIIRGGEQETQYF
TGTGCCAGCGCGATTATCAGGGGTGGGGAACAAGAGACCCAGTACTTC
>TRBD1|TRBJ2-7|TRBV7-8|-
CATETRQGVGEQYF
TGTGCCACCGAAACCCGACAGGGGGTGGGTGAGCAGTACTTC
>TRBD2|TRBJ2-3|TRBV27|few
CASSLSILGGRAITDTQYF
TGTGCCAGCAGTTTATCGATCTTGGGCGGGAGGGCCATCACAGATACGCAGTATTTT
>TRBD1|TRBJ1-1|TRBV9|-
CASSLEGDRDPNTEAFF
TGTGCCAGCAGCCTAGAGGGGGACAGGGATCCGAACACTGAAGCTTTCTTT
>TRBD1|TRBJ2-5|TRBV29-1|-
CSVVSGGRETQYF
TGCAGCGTGGTCTCAGGGGGCCGAGAGACCCAGTACTTC
>TRBD2|TRBJ2-1|TRBV2|few
CASSDYSGRVGNEQFF
TGTGCCAGCAGTGATTATAGCGGGAGAGTGGGCAATGAGCAGTTCTTC
>-|TRBJ1-6|TRBV7-2|-
CASSLGSSYNSPLHF
TGTGCCAGCAGCTTGGGAAGCTCCTATAATTCACCCCTCCACTTT
>-|TRBJ1-5|TRBV7-9|-
CASSAAGTSNQPQHF
TGTGCCAGCAGCGCCGCCGGGACAAGCAATCAGCCCCAGCATTTT
>TRBD1|TRBJ2-1|TRBV5-1|-
CASSRPTTAGGYNEQFF
TGCGCCAGCAGCAGACCGACTACGGCAGGGGGTTACAATGAGCAGTTCTTC
>TRBD1|TRBJ2-1|TRBV5-4|-
CASSGQGAYNEQFF
TGTGCCAGCAGCGGACAGGGGGCATACAATGAGCAGTTCTTC
>TRBD1|TRBJ1-1|TRBV7-9|-
CASSHGSGGRTEAFF
TGTGCCAGCAGCCATGGATCAGGGGGTCGAACTGAAGCTTTCTTT
>TRBD1|TRBJ2-6|TRBV27|-
CASRPWGQGFSGANVLTF
TGTGCCAGCCGACCTTGGGGACAGGGGTTCTCTGGGGCCAACGTCCTGACTTTC
>-|TRBJ1-1|TRBV11-2|once
CASRRGTRNTEAFF
TGTGCCAGCCGACGGGGCACCAGGAACACTGAAGCTTTCTTT
>-|TRBJ1-1|TRBV5-1|-
CASSFEGAEAFF
TGCGCCAGCAGCTTTGAGGGGGCTGAAGCTTTCTTT
>-|TRBJ2-7|TRBV6-5|-
CASSYSRDVSYEQYF
TGTGCCAGCAGTTACTCGAGGGACGTCTCCTACGAGCAGTACTTC
>-|TRBJ2-7|TRBV5-1|-
CASSSSKFSSYEQYF
TGCGCCAGCAGCTCCTCTAAATTCTCGTCCTACGAGCAGTACTTC
>-|TRBJ2-1|TRBV19|-
CASSIQSSNLRNEQFF
TGTGCCAGTAGTATCCAGAGCTCAAACCTGCGGAATGAGCAGTTCTTC
>TRBD1|TRBJ1-5|TRBV18|-
CASSPLGQGNQPQHF
TGTGCCAGCTCACCACTGGGACAGGGGAATCAGCCCCAGCATTTT
>-|TRBJ2-7|TRBV28|-
CASSLRGARYEQYF
TGTGCCAGCAGTTTACGGGGGGCGCGTTACGAGCAGTACTTC
>-|TRBJ2-7|TRBV6-6|-
CASSSRVEQYF
TGTGCCAGCAGTTCCCGGGTCGAGCAGTACTTC
>TRBD1|TRBJ1-2|TRBV6-1|-
CASSDIGTGHGYTF
TGTGCCAGCAGTGACATCGGGACAGGGCATGGCTACACCTTC
>-|TRBJ2-1|TRBV7-3|-
CASSLPGEANNEQFF
TGTGCCAGCAGCTTACCCGGGGAGGCGAACAATGAGCAGTTCTTC
>-|TRBJ2-7|TRBV4-1|few
CASSGSYEQYF
TGCGCCAGCAGCGGCTCCTACGAGCAGTACTTC
>-|TRBJ2-5|TRBV20-1|-
CSASETQYF
TGCAGTGCTAGCGAGACCCAGTACTTC
>-|TRBJ1-4|TRBV5-1|-
CASSLVAGSTNEKLFF
TGCGCCAGCAGCTTGGTAGCGGGATCAACTAATGAAAAACTGTTTTTT
>TRBD1|TRBJ1-5|TRBV4-2|-
CASSQVNLGQDQPQHF
TGTGCCAGCAGCCAAGTCAATTTGGGACAGGATCAGCCCCAGCATTTT
>-|TRBJ1-2|TRBV6-6|once
CASRIGQNYGYTF
TGTGCCAGCAGAATCGGCCAGAACTATGGCTACACCTTC
>-|TRBJ2-5|TRBV27|once
CASSSGARATQYF
TGTGCCAGCAGTTCCGGGGCTAGAGCGACCCAGTACTTC
>-|TRBJ2-7|TRBV18|-
CASSPSRDNAYEQYF
TGTGCCAGCTCACCGTCCCGGGACAATGCCTACGAGCAGTACTTC
>-|TRBJ1-6|TRBV18|-
CASSPGGASSYNSPLHF
TGTGCCAGCTCACCAGGAGGAGCGAGCTCCTATAATTCACCCCTCCACTTT
>-|TRBJ2-7|TRBV10-3|once
CAISGQVATYEQYF
TGTGCCATCAGTGGTCAGGTGGCCACCTACGAGCAGTACTTC
>TRBD2|TRBJ2-7|TRBV7-9|-
CASSPQTTSGNYEQYF
TGTGCCAGCAGCCCCCAAACGACTAGCGGAAACTACGAGCAGTACTTC
>-|TRBJ2-1|TRBV27|few
CASTQGSYNEQFF
TGTGCCAGCACCCAGGGCAGCTACAATGAGCAGTTCTTC
>-|TRBJ2-3|TRBV5-1|-
CASSPTPGADTQYF
TGCGCCAGCAGCCCCACCCCAGGGGCAGATACGCAGTATTTT
>TRBD2|TRBJ2-3|TRBV5-6|-
CASSPGLAGDKLDTQYF
TGTGCCAGCAGCCCCGGACTAGCGGGAGACAAATTGGATACGCAGTATTTT